Presented here are 6 T cell receptor beta chains from one specimen sequenced in a study of T cell changes during pregnancy in multiple sclerosis (dated by TCRdb to about 2019). Library preparation employed the immunoSEQ multiplex PCR assay. TCRdb stores this immuneACCESS table with in-frame sequences only. Part of the clones is absent; in the studies checked, under half of the shortfall reflects unresolved V genes, and no reason is known for the rest. Within this sample are tens of thousands of clones, with roughly 93% of them counted one time only. Roughly 3.8% of the sample rests with the top ten. The source was CD8+ T cells from peripheral blood mononuclear cells, collected after pregnancy. All receptors derive from a female donor with multiple sclerosis, enrolled in a pregnancy study.

In this sample, this clone turned up once. CDR3 sequence: CASSAPRGLARNEQFF. The CDR3 DNA reads as TGTGCCAGCAGCGCGCCCCGCGGGTTAGCACGGAATGAGCAGTTCTTC. The chain links TRBV9 to TRBJ2-1; the D gene is possibly TRBD2 (5 bases). Germline V CDR1 and CDR2: SGDLS, YYNGEE. The CDR3 loop spans 16 amino acids. With 3 bases removed from V and 7 bases from J, the gap between germline ends came to 20 bases. Combining the CDR3 with reference TRBV9 and TRBJ2-1 gives the whole variable domain DSGVTQTPKHLITATGQRVTLRCSPRSGDLSVYWYQQSLDQGLQFLIQYYNGEERAKGNILERFSAQQFPDLHSELNLSSLELGDSALYFCASSAPRGLARNEQFFGPGTRLTVL.

This chain uses TRBV27 with TRBJ1-4, with no clear D. The CDR3 has 12 residues. The germline V and J ends were trimmed by 2 bases and 8 bases, with 6 bases remaining between them. CDR1 and CDR2 from the germline V gene are MNHEY and SMNVEV (reference sequence). The DNA of the CDR3 is TGTGCCAGCAGTTTAGGAGGGGAAAAACTGTTTTTT. Protein product: CASSLGGEKLFF.

CDR3 loop: CASSVDDLAGAYNEQFF. CDR3 coding DNA: TGTGCCAGCAGCGTAGATGATCTAGCGGGTGCCTACAATGAGCAGTTCTTC. The chain combines TRBV9 with TRBJ2-1, with 8 bases matching TRBD2. With 0 bases clipped from V and 2 bases from J, the junction kept 7 bases outside the gene matches. The CDR3 covers 17 residues. Germline values: CDR1 SGDLS, CDR2 YYNGEE.

V and J are TRBV10-1 and TRBJ2-7, with 8 bases identical to TRBD2. Germline V gene sequence: CDR1 WNHNN, CDR2 SYGVQD (reference sequence). The ends lost 3 bases at V and 0 bases at J; junction bases unmatched: 13. CDR3 length: 18 residues. The chain's CDR3 is CASSEPTPSGWSSYEQYF. The DNA for the CDR3 is TGCGCCAGCAGTGAACCGACCCCTAGCGGGTGGAGCTCCTACGAGCAGTACTTC.

V gene TRBV5-1 combines with J gene TRBJ2-3; tentative D call: TRBD2 (5 bases). V lost 0 bases and J 2 bases, leaving 10 bases between the germline ends. Germline V gene lookup returns CDR1 SGHRS and CDR2 YFSETQ. The CDR3 totals 15 residues. CDR3 region: CASSLGPEVTDTQYF. CDR3 coding DNA: TGCGCCAGCAGCTTGGGCCCGGAGGTCACAGATACGCAGTATTTT.

The V call is TRBV13, the J call TRBJ2-7; D may be TRBD1 (5 bases). The CDR3 is 13 residues long. The germline V gene has CDR1 PRHDT and CDR2 FYEKMQ (reference sequence). V lost 5 bases, J lost 9 bases, and 17 bases lay in between. In DNA form, the CDR3 reads TGTGCCAGCAGCACCGGACAAGGGAACGGGCAGTACTTC. Translated: CASSTGQGNGQYF.